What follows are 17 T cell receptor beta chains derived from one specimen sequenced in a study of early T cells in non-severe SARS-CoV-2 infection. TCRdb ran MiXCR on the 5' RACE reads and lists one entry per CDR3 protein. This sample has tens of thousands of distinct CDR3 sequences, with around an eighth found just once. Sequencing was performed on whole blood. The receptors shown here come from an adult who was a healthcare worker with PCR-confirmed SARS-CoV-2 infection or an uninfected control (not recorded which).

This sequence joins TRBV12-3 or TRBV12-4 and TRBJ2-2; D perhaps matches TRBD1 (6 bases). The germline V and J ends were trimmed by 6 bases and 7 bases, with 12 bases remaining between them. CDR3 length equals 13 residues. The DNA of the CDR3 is TGTGCCAGCAGCCCGACAGGTGGCGGGGAGCTGTTTTTT. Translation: CASSPTGGGELFF.

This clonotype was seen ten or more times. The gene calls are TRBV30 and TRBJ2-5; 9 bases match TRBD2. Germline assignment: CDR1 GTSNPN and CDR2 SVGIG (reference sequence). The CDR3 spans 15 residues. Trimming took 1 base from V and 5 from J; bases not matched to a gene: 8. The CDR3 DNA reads TGTGCCTGGAGTGAAGCTAGCGGGATTATCGAGACCCAGTACTTC. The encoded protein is CAWSEASGIIETQYF.

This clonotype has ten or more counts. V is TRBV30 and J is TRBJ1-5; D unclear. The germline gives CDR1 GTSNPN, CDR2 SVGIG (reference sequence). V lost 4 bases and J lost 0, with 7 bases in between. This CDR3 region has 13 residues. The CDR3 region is CAWTAASNQPQHF. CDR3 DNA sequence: TGTGCCTGGACAGCAGCTAGCAATCAGCCCCAGCATTTT.

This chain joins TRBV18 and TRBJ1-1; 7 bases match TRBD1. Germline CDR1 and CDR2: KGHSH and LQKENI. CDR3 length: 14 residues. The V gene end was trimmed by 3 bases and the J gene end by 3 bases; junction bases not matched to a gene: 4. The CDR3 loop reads CASSPAGGDTEAFF. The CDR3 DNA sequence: TGTGCCAGCTCACCCGCAGGGGGGGACACTGAAGCTTTCTTT.

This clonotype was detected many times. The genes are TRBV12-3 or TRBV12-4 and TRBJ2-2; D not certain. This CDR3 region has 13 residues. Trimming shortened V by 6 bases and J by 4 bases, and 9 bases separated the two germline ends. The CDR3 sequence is CASRPQTTGELFF. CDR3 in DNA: TGTGCCAGCAGGCCTCAGACCACCGGGGAGCTGTTTTTT.

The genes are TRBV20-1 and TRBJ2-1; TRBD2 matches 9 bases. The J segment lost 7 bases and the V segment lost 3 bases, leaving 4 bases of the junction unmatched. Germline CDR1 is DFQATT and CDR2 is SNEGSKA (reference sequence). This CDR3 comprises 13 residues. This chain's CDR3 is CSARRGGPNEQFF. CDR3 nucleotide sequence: TGCAGTGCTAGGCGGGGGGGTCCTAATGAGCAGTTCTTC.

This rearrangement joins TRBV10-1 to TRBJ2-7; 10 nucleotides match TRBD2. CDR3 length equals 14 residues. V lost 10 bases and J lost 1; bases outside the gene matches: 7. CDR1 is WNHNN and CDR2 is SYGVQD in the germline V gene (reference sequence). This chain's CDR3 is CAIPPGLASYEQYF. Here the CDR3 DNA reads TGCGCCATTCCCCCGGGACTAGCGTCCTACGAGCAGTACTTC.

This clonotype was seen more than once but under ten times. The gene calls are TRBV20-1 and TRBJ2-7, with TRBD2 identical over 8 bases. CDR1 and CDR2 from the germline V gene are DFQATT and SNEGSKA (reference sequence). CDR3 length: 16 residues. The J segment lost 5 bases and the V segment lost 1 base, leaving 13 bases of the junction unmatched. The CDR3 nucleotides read TGCAGTGCTAGAGCCCTCCCCACCGGGACTAGAAACGAGCAGTACTTC. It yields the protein CSARALPTGTRNEQYF.

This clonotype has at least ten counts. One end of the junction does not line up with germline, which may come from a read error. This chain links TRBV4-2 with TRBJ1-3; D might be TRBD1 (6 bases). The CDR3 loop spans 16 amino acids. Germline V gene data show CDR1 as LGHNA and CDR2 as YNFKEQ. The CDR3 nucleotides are TGTGCCAGCAGTCAAGAAGTTCGGGGGCCTGGAAACACCATATATTTT. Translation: CASSQEVRGPGNTIYF.

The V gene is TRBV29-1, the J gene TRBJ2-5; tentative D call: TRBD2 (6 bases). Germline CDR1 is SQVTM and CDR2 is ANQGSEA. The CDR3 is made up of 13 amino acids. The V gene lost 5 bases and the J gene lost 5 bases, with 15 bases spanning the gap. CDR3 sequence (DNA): TGCAGCGTTTCGCTGGGAGGTGGGGAGACCCAGTACTTC. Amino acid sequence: CSVSLGGGETQYF. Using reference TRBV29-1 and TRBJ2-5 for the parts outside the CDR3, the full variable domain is SAVISQKPSRDICQRGTSLTIQCQVDSQVTMMFWYRQQPGQSLTLIATANQGSEATYESGFVIDKFPISRPNLTFSTLTVSNMSPEDSSIYLCSVSLGGGETQYFGPGTRLLVL.

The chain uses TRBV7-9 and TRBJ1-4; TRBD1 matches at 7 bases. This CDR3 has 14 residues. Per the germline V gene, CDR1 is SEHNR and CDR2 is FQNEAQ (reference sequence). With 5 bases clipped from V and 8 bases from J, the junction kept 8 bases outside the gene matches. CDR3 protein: CASSRDRVQEKLFF. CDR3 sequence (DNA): TGTGCCAGCAGCCGCGACAGGGTACAAGAAAAACTGTTTTTT. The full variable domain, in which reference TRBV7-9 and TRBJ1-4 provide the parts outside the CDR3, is DTGVSQNPRHKITKRGQNVTFRCDPISEHNRLYWYRQTLGQGPEFLTYFQNEAQLEKSRLLSDRFSAERPKGSFSTLEIQRTEQGDSAMYLCASSRDRVQEKLFFGSGTQLSVL.

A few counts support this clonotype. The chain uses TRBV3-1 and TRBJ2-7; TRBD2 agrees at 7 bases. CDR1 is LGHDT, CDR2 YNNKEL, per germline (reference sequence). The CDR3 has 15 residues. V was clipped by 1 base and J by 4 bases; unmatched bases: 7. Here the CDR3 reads CASSQGGSRAYEQYF. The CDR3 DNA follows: TGTGCCAGCAGCCAAGGCGGGAGTCGGGCTTACGAGCAGTACTTC.

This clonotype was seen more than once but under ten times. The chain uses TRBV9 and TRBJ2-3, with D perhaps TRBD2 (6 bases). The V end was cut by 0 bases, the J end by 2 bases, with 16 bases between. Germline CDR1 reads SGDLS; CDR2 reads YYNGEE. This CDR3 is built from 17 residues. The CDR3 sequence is CASSVGSGQRNTDTQYF. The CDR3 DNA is TGTGCCAGCAGCGTAGGGAGCGGGCAGAGGAACACAGATACGCAGTATTTT.

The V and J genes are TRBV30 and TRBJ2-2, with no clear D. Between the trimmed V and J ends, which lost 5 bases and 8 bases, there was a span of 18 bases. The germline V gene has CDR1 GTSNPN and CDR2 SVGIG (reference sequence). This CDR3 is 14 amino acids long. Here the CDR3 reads CAWAPLSPQGELFF. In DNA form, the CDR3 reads TGTGCCTGGGCGCCGCTCTCCCCTCAGGGGGAGCTGTTTTTT.

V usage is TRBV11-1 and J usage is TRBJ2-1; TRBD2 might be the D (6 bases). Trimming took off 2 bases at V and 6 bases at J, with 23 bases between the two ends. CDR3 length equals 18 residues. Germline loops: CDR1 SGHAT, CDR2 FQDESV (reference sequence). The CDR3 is CASSLSGRRGRIANEQFF. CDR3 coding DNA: TGTGCCAGCAGCTTATCCGGCCGGCGGGGCCGCATTGCCAATGAGCAGTTCTTC.

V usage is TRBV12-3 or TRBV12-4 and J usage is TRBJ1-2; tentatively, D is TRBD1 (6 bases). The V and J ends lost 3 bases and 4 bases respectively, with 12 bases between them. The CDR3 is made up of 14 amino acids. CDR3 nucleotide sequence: TGTGCCAGCAGTTTTTCGACAGGAGTCTATGGCTACACCTTC. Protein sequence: CASSFSTGVYGYTF.

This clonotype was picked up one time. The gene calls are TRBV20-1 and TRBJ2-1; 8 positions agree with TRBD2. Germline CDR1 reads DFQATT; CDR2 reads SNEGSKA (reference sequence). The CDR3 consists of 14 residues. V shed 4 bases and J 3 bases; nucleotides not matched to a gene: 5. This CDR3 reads CSAKLTSGYNEQFF. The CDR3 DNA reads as TGCAGTGCTAAGCTAACTAGCGGCTACAATGAGCAGTTCTTC.